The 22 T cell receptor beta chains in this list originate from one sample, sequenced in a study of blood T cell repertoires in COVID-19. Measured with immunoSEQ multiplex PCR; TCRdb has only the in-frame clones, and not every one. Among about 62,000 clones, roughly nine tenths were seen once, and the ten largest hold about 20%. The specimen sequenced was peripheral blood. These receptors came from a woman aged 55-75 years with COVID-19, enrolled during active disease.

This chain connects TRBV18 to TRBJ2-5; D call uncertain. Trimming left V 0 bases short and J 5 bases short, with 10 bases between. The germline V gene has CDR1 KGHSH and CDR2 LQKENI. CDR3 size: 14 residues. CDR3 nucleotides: TGTGCCAGCTCACCACCGACTGCCGGGGAGACCCAGTACTTC. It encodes CASSPPTAGETQYF.

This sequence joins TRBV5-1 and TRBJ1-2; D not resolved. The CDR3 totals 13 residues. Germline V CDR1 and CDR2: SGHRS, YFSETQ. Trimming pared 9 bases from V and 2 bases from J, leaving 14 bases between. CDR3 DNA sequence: TGCGCCACCCGGCCGGGTCCCAACTATGGCTACACCTTC. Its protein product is CATRPGPNYGYTF.

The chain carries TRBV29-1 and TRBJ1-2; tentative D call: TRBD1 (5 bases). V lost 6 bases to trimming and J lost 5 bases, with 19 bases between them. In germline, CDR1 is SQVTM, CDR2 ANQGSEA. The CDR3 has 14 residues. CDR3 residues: CSVDDRRIGYGYTF. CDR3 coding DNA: TGCAGCGTCGATGACAGACGAATCGGTTATGGCTACACCTTC.

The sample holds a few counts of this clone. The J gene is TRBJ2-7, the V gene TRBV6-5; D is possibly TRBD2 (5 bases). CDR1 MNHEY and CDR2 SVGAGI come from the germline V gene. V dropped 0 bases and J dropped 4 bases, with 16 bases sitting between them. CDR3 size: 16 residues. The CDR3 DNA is TGTGCCAGCAGTTACTCGTCCACTAGTTTTAAGTACGAGCAGTACTTC. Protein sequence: CASSYSSTSFKYEQYF.

CDR3 bases: TGCGCCAGCAGCATAGGACGGGACTACGAGCAGTACTTC. It translates to CASSIGRDYEQYF. V is TRBV5-1 and J is TRBJ2-7, with D maybe TRBD2 (5 bases). The CDR3 loop spans 13 amino acids. Germline V gives CDR1 SGHRS, CDR2 YFSETQ. Trimming removed 4 bases from V and 3 bases from J, with 11 bases in between.

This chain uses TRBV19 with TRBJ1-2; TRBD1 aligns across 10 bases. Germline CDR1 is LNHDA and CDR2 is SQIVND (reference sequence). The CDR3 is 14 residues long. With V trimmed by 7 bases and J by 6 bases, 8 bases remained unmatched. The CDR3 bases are TGTGCCAGTACCCCCGGGACAGGGGTTAATGGCTACACCTTC. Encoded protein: CASTPGTGVNGYTF.

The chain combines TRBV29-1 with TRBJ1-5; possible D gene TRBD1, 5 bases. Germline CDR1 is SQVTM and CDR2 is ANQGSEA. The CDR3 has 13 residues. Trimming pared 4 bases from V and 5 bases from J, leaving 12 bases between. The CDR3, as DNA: TGCAGCGTTGTTGGGTCGGGGGATCAGCCCCAGCATTTT. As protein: CSVVGSGDQPQHF.

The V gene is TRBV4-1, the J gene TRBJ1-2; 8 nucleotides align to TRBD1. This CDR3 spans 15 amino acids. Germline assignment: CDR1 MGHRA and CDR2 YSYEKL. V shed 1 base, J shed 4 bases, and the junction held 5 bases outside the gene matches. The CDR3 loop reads CASSQVGQGGYGYTF. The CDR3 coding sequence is TGCGCCAGCAGCCAAGTCGGACAGGGTGGCTATGGCTACACCTTC.

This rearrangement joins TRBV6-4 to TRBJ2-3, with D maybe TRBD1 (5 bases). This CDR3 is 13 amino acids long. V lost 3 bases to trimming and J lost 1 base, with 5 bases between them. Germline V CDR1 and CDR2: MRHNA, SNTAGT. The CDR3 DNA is TGTGCCAGCAGTGAACAGGGCACAGATACGCAGTATTTT. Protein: CASSEQGTDTQYF.

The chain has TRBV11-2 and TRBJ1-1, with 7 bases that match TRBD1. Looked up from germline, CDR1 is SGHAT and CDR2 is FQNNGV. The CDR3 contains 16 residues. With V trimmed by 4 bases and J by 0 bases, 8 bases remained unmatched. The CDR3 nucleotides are TGTGCCAGCAGCTCCGGGAGACAGGGACTGAACACTGAAGCTTTCTTT. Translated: CASSSGRQGLNTEAFF.

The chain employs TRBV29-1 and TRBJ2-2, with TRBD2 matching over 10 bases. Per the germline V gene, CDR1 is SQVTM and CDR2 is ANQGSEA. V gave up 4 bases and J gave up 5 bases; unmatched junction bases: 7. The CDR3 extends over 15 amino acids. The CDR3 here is CSVGASGSYTGELFF. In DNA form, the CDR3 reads TGCAGCGTTGGGGCTAGCGGGAGTTATACCGGGGAGCTGTTTTTT.

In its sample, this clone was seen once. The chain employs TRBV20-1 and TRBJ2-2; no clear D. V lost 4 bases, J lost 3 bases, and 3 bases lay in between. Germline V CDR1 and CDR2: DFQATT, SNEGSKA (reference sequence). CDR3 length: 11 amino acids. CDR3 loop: CSATDTGELFF. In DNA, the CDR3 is TGCAGTGCTACGGACACCGGGGAGCTGTTTTTT.

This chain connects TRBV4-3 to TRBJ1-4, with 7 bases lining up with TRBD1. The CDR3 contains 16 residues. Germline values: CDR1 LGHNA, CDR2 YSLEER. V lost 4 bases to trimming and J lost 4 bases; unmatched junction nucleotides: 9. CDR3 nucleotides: TGCGCCAGCAGCCCGCACCCCGGGACAGTTAATGAAAAACTGTTTTTT. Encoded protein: CASSPHPGTVNEKLFF.

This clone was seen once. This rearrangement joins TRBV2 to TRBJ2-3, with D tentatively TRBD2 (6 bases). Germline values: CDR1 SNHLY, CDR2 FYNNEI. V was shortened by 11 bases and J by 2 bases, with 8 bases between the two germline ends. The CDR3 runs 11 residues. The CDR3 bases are TGTGCCGGAGGGGTCACAGATACGCAGTATTTT. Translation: CAGGVTDTQYF.

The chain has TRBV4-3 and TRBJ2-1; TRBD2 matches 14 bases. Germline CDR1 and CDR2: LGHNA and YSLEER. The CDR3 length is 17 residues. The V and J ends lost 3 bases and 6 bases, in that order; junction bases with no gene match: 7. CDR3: CASSQGLAGDGFNEQFF. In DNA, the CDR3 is TGCGCCAGCAGCCAGGGACTAGCGGGAGACGGATTCAATGAGCAGTTCTTC.

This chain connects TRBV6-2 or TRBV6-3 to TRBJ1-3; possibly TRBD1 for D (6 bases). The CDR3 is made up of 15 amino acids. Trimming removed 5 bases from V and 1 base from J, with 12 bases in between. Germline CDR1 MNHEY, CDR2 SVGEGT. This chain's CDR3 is CASSRTGSSGNTIYF. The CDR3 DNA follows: TGTGCCAGCAGTCGAACAGGGTCATCTGGAAACACCATATATTTT.

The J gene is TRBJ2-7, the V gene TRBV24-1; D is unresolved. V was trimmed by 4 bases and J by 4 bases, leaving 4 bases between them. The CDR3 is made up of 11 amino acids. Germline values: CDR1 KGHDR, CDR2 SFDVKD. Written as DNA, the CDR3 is TGTGCCACCAGTGACGGTTACGAGCAGTACTTC. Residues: CATSDGYEQYF.

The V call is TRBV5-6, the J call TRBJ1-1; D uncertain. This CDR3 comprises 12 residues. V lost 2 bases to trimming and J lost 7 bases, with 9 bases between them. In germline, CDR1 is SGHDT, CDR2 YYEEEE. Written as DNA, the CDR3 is TGTGCCAGCAGCTTTACGGGAGTTGAAGCTTTCTTT. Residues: CASSFTGVEAFF.

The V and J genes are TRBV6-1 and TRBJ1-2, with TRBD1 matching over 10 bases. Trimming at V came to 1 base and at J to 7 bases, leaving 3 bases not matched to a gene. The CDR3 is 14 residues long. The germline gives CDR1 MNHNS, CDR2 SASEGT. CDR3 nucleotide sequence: TGTGCCAGCAGTGAAGTACGGGACAGGGGTGGCTACACCTTC. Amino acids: CASSEVRDRGGYTF.

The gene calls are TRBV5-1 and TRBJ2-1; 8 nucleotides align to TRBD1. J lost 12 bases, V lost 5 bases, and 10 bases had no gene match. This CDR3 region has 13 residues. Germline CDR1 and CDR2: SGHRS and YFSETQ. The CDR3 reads CASRPAGGGTQFF. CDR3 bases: TGCGCCAGCAGGCCGGCAGGGGGCGGTACGCAGTTCTTC. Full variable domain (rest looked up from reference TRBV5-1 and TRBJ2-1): KAGVTQTPRYLIKTRGQQVTLSCSPISGHRSVSWYQQTPGQGLQFLFEYFSETQRNKGNFPGRFSGRQFSNSRSEMNVSTLELGDSALYLCASRPAGGGTQFFGPGTRLTVL.

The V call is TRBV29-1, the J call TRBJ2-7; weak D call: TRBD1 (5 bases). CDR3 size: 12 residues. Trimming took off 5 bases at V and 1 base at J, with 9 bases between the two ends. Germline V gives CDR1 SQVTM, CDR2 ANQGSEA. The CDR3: CSVSDSSYEQYF. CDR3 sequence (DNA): TGCAGCGTTTCCGACAGTTCCTACGAGCAGTACTTC.

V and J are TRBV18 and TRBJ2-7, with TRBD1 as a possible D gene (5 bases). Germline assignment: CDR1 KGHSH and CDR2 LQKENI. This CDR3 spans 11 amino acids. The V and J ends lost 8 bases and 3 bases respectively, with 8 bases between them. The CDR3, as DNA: TGTGCCAGCGCGACAGACTACGAGCAGTACTTC. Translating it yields CASATDYEQYF.